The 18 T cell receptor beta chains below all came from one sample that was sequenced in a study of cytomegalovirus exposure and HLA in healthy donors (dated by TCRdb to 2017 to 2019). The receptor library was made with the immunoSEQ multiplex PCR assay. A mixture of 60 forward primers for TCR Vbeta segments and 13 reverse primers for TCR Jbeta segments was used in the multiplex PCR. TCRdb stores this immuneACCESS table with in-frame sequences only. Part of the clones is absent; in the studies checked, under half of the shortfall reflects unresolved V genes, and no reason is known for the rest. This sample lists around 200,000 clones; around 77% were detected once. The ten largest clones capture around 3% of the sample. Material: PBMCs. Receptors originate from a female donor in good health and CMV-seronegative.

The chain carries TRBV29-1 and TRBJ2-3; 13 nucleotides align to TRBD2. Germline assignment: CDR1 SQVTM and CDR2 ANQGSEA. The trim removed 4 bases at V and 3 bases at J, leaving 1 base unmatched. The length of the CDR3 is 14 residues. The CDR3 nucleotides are TGCAGCGTTGGGACTAGCGGGGGAACAGATACGCAGTATTTT. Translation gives CSVGTSGGTDTQYF.

The CDR3 reads CASSRGGVRNQPQHF. CDR3 DNA sequence: TGTGCCAGCAGTAGGGGGGGCGTGCGCAATCAGCCCCAGCATTTT. V usage is TRBV2 and J usage is TRBJ1-5, with D perhaps TRBD1 (6 bases). CDR1 is SNHLY and CDR2 is FYNNEI in the germline V gene. V dropped 5 bases and J dropped 2 bases, with 13 bases sitting between them. CDR3 size: 15 residues.

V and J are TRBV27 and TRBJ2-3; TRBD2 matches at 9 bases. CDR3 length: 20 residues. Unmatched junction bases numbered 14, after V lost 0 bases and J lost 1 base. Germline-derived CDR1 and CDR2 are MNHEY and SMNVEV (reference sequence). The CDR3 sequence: CASSLSLLLAGEGGTDTQYF. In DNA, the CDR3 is TGTGCCAGCAGTTTATCTCTCCTGTTAGCGGGAGAAGGGGGCACAGATACGCAGTATTTT.

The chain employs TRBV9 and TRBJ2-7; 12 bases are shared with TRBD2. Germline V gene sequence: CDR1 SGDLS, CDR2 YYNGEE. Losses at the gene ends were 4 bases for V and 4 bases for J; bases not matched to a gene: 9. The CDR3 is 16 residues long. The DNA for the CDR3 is TGTGCCAGCAGCCGGACTAGCGGGGACGCCTTTTACGAGCAGTACTTC. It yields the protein CASSRTSGDAFYEQYF.

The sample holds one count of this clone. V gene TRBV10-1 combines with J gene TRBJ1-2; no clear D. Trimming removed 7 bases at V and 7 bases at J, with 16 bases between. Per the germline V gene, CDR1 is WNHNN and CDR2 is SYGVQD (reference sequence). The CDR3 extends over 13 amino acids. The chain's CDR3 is CASNWIGEGGYTF. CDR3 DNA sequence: TGCGCCAGCAATTGGATCGGAGAAGGTGGCTACACCTTC.

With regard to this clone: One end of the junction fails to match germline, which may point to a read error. CDR3 bases: TGTGCTAGCAGAACGACAAACTGGGCTCTCTCAGATACGCAGTATTTT. Its translation: CASRTTNWALSDTQYF. The chain is built from TRBV7-7 and TRBJ2-3; D unresolved. CDR3 size: 16 residues. Per the germline V gene, CDR1 is SSHAT and CDR2 is FNYEAQ (reference sequence).

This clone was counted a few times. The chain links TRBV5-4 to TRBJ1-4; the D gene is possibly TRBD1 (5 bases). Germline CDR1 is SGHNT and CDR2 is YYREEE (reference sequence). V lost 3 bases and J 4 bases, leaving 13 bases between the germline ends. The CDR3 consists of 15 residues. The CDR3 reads CASSSRQPLNEKLFF. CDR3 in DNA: TGTGCCAGCAGCTCCCGACAGCCTCTTAATGAAAAACTGTTTTTT. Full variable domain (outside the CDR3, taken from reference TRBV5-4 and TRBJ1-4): ETGVTQSPTHLIKTRGQQVTLRCSSQSGHNTVSWYQQALGQGPQFIFQYYREEENGRGNFPPRFSGLQFPNYSSELNVNALELDDSALYLCASSSRQPLNEKLFFGSGTQLSVL.

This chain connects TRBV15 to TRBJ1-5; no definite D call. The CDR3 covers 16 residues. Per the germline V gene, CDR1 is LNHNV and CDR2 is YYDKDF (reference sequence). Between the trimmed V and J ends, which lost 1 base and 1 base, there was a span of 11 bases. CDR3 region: CATSRGSRGSNQPQHF. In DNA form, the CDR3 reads TGTGCCACCAGCAGAGGGTCGAGAGGGAGCAATCAGCCCCAGCATTTT.

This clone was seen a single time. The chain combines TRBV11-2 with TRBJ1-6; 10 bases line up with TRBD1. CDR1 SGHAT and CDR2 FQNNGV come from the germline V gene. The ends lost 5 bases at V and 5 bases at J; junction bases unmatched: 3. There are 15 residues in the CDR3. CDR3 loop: CASSPTGGDNSPLHF. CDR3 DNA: TGTGCCAGCAGCCCGACAGGGGGCGATAATTCACCCCTCCACTTT.

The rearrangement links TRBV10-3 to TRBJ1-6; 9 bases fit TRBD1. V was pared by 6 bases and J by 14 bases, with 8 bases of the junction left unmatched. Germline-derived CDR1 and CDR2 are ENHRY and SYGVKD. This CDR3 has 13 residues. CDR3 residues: CAISPGQGSALHF. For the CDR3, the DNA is TGTGCCATCAGCCCGGGACAGGGTTCGGCCCTCCACTTT.

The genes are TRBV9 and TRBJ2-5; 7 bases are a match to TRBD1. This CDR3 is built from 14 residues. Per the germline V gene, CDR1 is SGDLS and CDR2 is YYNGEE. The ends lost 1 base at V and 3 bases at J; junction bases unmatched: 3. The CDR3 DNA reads TGTGCCAGCAGCGTACTAACAGGGGAAGAGACCCAGTACTTC. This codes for CASSVLTGEETQYF.

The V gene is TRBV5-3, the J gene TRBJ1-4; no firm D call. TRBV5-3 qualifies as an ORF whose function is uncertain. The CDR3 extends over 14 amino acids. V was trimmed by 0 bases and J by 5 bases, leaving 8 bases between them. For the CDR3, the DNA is TGTGCCAGAAGCTTGGACCCTGAGAATGAAAAACTGTTTTTT. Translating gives CARSLDPENEKLFF.

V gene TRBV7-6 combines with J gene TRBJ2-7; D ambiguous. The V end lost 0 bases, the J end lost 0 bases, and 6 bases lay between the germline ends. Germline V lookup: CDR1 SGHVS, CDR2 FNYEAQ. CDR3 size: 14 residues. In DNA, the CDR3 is TGTGCCAGCAGCTTAGCGCCCAGCTCCTACGAGCAGTACTTC. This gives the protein CASSLAPSSYEQYF.

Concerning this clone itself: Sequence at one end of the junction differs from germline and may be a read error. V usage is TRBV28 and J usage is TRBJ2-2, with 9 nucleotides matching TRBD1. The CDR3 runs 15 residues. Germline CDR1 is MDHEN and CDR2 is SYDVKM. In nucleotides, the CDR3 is TGTGCCAGCAGTTTCCCCGACAGGGGGACCGAGGAGCTGTTTTTT. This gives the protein CASSFPDRGTEELFF.

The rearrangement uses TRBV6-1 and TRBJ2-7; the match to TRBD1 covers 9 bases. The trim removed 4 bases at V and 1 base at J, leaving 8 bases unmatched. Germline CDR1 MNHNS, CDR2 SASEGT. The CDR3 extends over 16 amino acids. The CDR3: CASSGSTGGPSYEQYF. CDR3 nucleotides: TGTGCCAGCAGTGGGAGCACAGGGGGCCCTTCCTACGAGCAGTACTTC.

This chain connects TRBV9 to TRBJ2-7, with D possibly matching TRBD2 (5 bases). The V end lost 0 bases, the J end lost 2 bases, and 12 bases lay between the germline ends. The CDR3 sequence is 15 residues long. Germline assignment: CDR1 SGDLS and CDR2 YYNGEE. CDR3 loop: CASSVGGEGPYEQYF. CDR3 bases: TGTGCCAGCAGCGTAGGAGGAGAGGGTCCCTACGAGCAGTACTTC.

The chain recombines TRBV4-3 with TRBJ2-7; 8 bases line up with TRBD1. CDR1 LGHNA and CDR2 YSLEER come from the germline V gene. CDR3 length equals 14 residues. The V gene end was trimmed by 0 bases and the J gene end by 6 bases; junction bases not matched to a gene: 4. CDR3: CASSQDRGQVEQYF. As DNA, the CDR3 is TGCGCCAGCAGCCAAGATCGGGGACAGGTCGAGCAGTACTTC.

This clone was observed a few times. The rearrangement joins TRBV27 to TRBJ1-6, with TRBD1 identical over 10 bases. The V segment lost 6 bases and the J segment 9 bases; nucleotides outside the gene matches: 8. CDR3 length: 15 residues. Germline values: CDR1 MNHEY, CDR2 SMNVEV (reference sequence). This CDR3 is CASRPGQGFLSPLHF. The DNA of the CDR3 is TGTGCCAGCAGGCCGGGACAGGGGTTTCTTTCACCCCTCCACTTT.